This T cell receptor (beta chain) was profiled in a study of glioma-infiltrating T cells after dendritic cell vaccination. At the level of the study: Dendritic cell vaccination trial patients had either newly diagnosed or recurrent glioblastoma. Patients received autologous tumor lysate-pulsed dendritic cell vaccination between about 2003 and 2012.

TCRB CDR3 was amplified from 2 ug genomic DNA or less. TCRdb's table, derived via immunoSEQ multiplex PCR, lists solely in-frame clones and lacks some. Among roughly 51,000 clones listed, over 75% were seen once. Blood PBMC samples: pre-vaccination, two weeks post third vaccination, and at tumor progression. The CDR3 loop spans 13 amino acids. Looked up from germline, CDR1 is MNHEY and CDR2 is SVGAGI. Trimming removed 2 bases at V and 5 bases at J, with 7 bases between. This clone ranks as medium-sized (0.01 to 0.1%). The chain recombines TRBV6-5 with TRBJ1-3; D not certain. The source material was blood, sampled before dendritic cell vaccination. This sequence originates from a human donor with glioblastoma. The CDR3 nucleotides read TGTGCCAGCAGTTACGGGCCCCGAAACACCATATATTTT. Translating it yields CASSYGPRNTIYF.